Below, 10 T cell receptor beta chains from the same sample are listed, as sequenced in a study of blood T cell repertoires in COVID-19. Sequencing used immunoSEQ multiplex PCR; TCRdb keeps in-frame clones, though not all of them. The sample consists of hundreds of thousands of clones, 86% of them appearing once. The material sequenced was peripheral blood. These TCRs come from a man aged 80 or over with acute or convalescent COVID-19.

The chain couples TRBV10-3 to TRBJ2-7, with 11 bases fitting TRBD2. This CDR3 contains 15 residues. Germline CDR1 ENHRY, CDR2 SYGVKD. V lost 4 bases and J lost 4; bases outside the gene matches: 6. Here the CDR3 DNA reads TGTGCCATCAGTGTCGGGACTAGCGGACCGTACGAGCAGTACTTC. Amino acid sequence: CAISVGTSGPYEQYF.

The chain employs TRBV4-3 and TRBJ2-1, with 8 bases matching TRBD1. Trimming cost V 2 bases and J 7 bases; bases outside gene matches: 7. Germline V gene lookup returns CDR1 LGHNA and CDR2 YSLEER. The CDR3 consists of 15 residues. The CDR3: CASSQPTGAENEQFF. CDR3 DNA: TGCGCCAGCAGCCAACCGACAGGGGCGGAGAATGAGCAGTTCTTC.

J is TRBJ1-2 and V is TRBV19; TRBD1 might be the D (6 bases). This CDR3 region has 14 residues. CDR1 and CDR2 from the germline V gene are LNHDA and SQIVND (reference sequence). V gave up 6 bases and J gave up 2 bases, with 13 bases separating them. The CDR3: CASRSGAANYGYTF. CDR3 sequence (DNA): TGTGCCAGTAGATCAGGGGCCGCAAACTATGGCTACACCTTC.

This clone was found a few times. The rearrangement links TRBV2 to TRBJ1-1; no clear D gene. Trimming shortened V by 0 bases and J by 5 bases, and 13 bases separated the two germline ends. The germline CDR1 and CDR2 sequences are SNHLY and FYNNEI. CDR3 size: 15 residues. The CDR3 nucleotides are TGTGCCAGCAGTGAAGCGCTTAAGGGAGTAACTGAAGCTTTCTTT. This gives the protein CASSEALKGVTEAFF.

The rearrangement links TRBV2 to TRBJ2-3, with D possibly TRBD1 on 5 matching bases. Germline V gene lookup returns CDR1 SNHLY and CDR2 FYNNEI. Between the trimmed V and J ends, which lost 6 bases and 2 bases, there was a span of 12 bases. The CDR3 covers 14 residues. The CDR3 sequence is CASSADKHTDTQYF. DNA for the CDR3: TGTGCCAGCAGCGCGGACAAACACACAGATACGCAGTATTTT.

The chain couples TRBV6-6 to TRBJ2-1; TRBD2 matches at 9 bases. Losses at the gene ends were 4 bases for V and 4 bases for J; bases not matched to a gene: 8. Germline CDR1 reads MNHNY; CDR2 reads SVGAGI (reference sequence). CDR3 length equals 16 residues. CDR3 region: CASSSGRLAAYNEQFF. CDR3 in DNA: TGTGCCAGCAGTTCTGGGAGACTAGCGGCTTACAATGAGCAGTTCTTC.

In DNA, the CDR3 is TGTGCCAGCAGCACCAGGACAAACTCTGGAAACACCATATATTTT. It translates to CASSTRTNSGNTIYF. The chain combines TRBV9 with TRBJ1-3; D may be TRBD1 (5 bases). The CDR3 consists of 15 residues. Germline V gives CDR1 SGDLS, CDR2 YYNGEE. Trimming cost V 4 bases and J 0 bases, with 11 bases left between them. Using reference TRBV9 and TRBJ1-3 for the parts outside the CDR3, the full variable domain is DSGVTQTPKHLITATGQRVTLRCSPRSGDLSVYWYQQSLDQGLQFLIQYYNGEERAKGNILERFSAQQFPDLHSELNLSSLELGDSALYFCASSTRTNSGNTIYFGEGSWLTVV.

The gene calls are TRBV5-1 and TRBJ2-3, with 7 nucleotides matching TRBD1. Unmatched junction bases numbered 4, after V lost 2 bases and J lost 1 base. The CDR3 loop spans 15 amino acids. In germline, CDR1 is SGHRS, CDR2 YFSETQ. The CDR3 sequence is CASSLGQVGTDTQYF. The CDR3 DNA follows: TGCGCCAGCAGCTTAGGACAGGTTGGCACAGATACGCAGTATTTT.

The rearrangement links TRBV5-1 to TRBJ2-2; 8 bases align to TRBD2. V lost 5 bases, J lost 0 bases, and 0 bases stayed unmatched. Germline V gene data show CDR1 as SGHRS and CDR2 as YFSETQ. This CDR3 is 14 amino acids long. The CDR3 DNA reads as TGCGCCAGCAGACTAGCGGCGAACACCGGGGAGCTGTTTTTT. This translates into CASRLAANTGELFF. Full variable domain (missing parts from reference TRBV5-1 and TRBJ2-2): KAGVTQTPRYLIKTRGQQVTLSCSPISGHRSVSWYQQTPGQGLQFLFEYFSETQRNKGNFPGRFSGRQFSNSRSEMNVSTLELGDSALYLCASRLAANTGELFFGEGSRLTVL.

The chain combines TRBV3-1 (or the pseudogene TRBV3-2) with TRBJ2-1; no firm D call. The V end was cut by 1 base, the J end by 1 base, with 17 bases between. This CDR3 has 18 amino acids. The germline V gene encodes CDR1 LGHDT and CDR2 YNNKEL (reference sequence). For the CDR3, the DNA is TGTGCCAGCAGCCAAGCGGAGAATCTTCCTGGTTCCTACAATGAGCAGTTCTTC. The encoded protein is CASSQAENLPGSYNEQFF.